Following are 21 T cell receptor beta chains from one sample sequenced in a study of identical twins. One entry per CDR3 protein, called by TCRdb with MiXCR from the 5' RACE reads. The data show approximately 410,000 distinct CDR3 sequences, approximately 17% seen once. Sequenced material: naive T cells sorted from blood. Source of these receptors: a man aged 45-65 years in good health.

This clonotype was counted only a few times. The chain combines TRBV12-3 or TRBV12-4 with TRBJ2-7; D tentatively fits TRBD1 or TRBD2 (5 bases each). Trimming shortened V by 11 bases and J by 5 bases, and 19 bases separated the two germline ends. The CDR3 has 13 amino acids. This CDR3 is CASSGQGGNEQYF. The CDR3 DNA reads TGTGCCTCCTCGGGGCAGGGTGGAAACGAGCAGTACTTC.

The V call is TRBV27, the J call TRBJ2-7, with 8 bases that match TRBD2. This CDR3 comprises 15 residues. V lost 4 bases and J lost 6; bases outside the gene matches: 11. The germline V gene encodes CDR1 MNHEY and CDR2 SMNVEV (reference sequence). The CDR3 bases are TGTGCCAGCAGTTGGGGGAGATTAGCGGGGTTCGAGCAGTACTTC. Protein product: CASSWGRLAGFEQYF.

This clonotype was detected many times. V is TRBV30 and J is TRBJ2-1; 16 bases fit TRBD2. CDR3 size: 16 residues. CDR1 GTSNPN and CDR2 SVGIG come from the germline V gene (reference sequence). V was clipped by 2 bases and J by 9 bases; unmatched bases: 7. CDR3 sequence reads: CAWSLGTSGRATEQFF. CDR3 in DNA: TGTGCCTGGAGTCTCGGGACTAGCGGGAGGGCGACTGAGCAGTTCTTC. Supplemented by reference TRBV30 and TRBJ2-1, the full variable domain reads SQTIHQWPATLVQPVGSPLSLECTVEGTSNPNLYWYRQAAGRGLQLLFYSVGIGQISSEVPQNLSASRPQDRQFILSSKKLLLSDSGFYLCAWSLGTSGRATEQFFGPGTRLTVL.

V gene TRBV6-2 or TRBV6-3 combines with J gene TRBJ2-7, with 10 bases matching TRBD2. V was pared by 8 bases and J by 1 base, with 11 bases of the junction left unmatched. This CDR3 region has 16 residues. Germline V gene lookup returns CDR1 MNHEY and CDR2 SVGEGT. Here the CDR3 DNA reads TGTGCCAGCTATCCTAGCGGGGGCCGAAGATCCTACGAGCAGTACTTC. It encodes CASYPSGGRRSYEQYF.

This chain connects TRBV5-1 to TRBJ1-2, with 7 bases aligning to TRBD1. The V and J ends lost 4 bases and 3 bases, in that order; junction bases with no gene match: 6. Looked up from germline, CDR1 is SGHRS and CDR2 is YFSETQ. The CDR3 sequence is 14 residues long. CDR3 coding DNA: TGCGCCAGCAGCCAACAGGGGAGGTACTATGGCTACACCTTC. It is translated as CASSQQGRYYGYTF.

The chain joins TRBV19 to TRBJ2-2; D not certain. Germline V gives CDR1 LNHDA, CDR2 SQIVND (reference sequence). The CDR3 runs 12 residues. Trimming left V 4 bases short and J 6 bases short, with 6 bases between. Here the CDR3 reads CASSRWSGELFF. In DNA form, the CDR3 reads TGTGCCAGTAGTAGGTGGTCCGGGGAGCTGTTTTTT.

This clonotype was picked up many times. The chain combines TRBV20-1 with TRBJ2-5; the D gene is possibly TRBD2 (6 bases). CDR3 length: 15 amino acids. V lost 6 bases to trimming and J lost 5 bases, with 22 bases between them. Germline CDR1 and CDR2: DFQATT and SNEGSKA (reference sequence). The CDR3 DNA reads as TGCAGTGCAATCGACACAAGGACGGGGGAGGAGACCCAGTACTTC. Its protein product is CSAIDTRTGEETQYF.

At least ten counts were recorded for this clonotype. The chain links TRBV14 to TRBJ2-5; 10 bases are shared with TRBD1. V lost 4 bases to trimming and J lost 5 bases; unmatched junction nucleotides: 4. Looked up from germline, CDR1 is SGHDN and CDR2 is FVKESK. The length of the CDR3 is 14 residues. CDR3 region: CASSLGQGHETQYF. DNA of the CDR3: TGTGCCAGCAGCCTGGGACAGGGGCATGAGACCCAGTACTTC.

The DNA for the CDR3 is TGTGCCAGCAGCTCCTACGGGACTAGCGCTCGCAATGAGCAGTTCTTC. Encoded protein: CASSSYGTSARNEQFF. The chain links TRBV7-9 to TRBJ2-1, with 10 bases lining up with TRBD2. CDR1 is SEHNR and CDR2 is FQNEAQ in the germline V gene (reference sequence). The CDR3 extends over 16 amino acids. With V trimmed by 4 bases and J by 6 bases, 9 bases remained unmatched.

This rearrangement joins TRBV2 to TRBJ1-1; D unresolved. CDR1 is SNHLY and CDR2 is FYNNEI in the germline V gene. Trimming removed 6 bases from V and 2 bases from J, with 10 bases in between. The CDR3 extends over 13 amino acids. The CDR3 DNA reads as TGTGCCAGCAGCCCTTCGGCCAACACTGAAGCTTTCTTT. This sequence encodes CASSPSANTEAFF.

Ten or more counts support this clonotype. The chain employs TRBV29-1 and TRBJ2-7, with D possibly matching TRBD2 (6 bases). Trimming shortened V by 1 base and J by 3 bases, and 10 bases separated the two germline ends. Germline assignment: CDR1 SQVTM and CDR2 ANQGSEA. This CDR3 comprises 13 residues. CDR3 DNA sequence: TGCAGCGTTGAAGTTGGTAGCGGCTACGAGCAGTACTTC. Residues: CSVEVGSGYEQYF.

This clonotype showed up many times. The chain combines TRBV28 with TRBJ1-5; 9 bases are shared with TRBD1. With V trimmed by 6 bases and J by 6 bases, 6 bases remained unmatched. CDR3 length equals 14 residues. Germline CDR1 is MDHEN and CDR2 is SYDVKM. DNA for the CDR3: TGTGCCAGCAGCAGGGACAGGGAACTTCAGCCCCAGCATTTT. Protein: CASSRDRELQPQHF. The full variable domain, rest sourced from reference TRBV28 and TRBJ1-5, is DVKVTQSSRYLVKRTGEKVFLECVQDMDHENMFWYRQDPGLGLRLIYFSYDVKMKEKGDIPEGYSVSREKKERFSLILESASTNQTSMYLCASSRDRELQPQHFGDGTRLSIL.

This clonotype was observed a few times. The chain couples TRBV18 to TRBJ1-1, with 7 bases that match TRBD1. Trimming cost V 5 bases and J 5 bases; bases outside gene matches: 11. This CDR3 is 15 amino acids long. Germline CDR1 reads KGHSH; CDR2 reads LQKENI. The CDR3 loop reads CASSSGQRIGTEAFF. The CDR3 DNA follows: TGTGCCAGCTCATCGGGACAGAGGATTGGTACTGAAGCTTTCTTT.

The J gene is TRBJ2-7, the V gene TRBV6-5; D is unclear. The germline CDR1 and CDR2 sequences are MNHEY and SVGAGI. Trimming took off 2 bases at V and 1 base at J, with 9 bases between the two ends. CDR3 length equals 14 residues. The CDR3 DNA sequence: TGTGCCAGCAGTTACAAGCTACAGTCCTACGAGCAGTACTTC. It specifies CASSYKLQSYEQYF.

This clonotype was seen repeatedly, ten times or more. The chain links TRBV28 to TRBJ2-7; the D is unclear. CDR3 length: 15 residues. V was cut by 4 bases and J by 2 bases, with 15 bases left in between. Looked up from germline, CDR1 is MDHEN and CDR2 is SYDVKM. The CDR3 DNA sequence: TGTGCCAGCAGTTCCATCCTGGTAGCCCCCTACGAGCAGTACTTC. Translating it yields CASSSILVAPYEQYF.

The table lists this clonotype with a few counts. The rearrangement uses TRBV6-1 and TRBJ2-4; the D gene is possibly TRBD1 (5 bases). Germline CDR1 MNHNS, CDR2 SASEGT. The CDR3 length is 16 residues. V was cut by 6 bases and J by 6 bases, with 21 bases left in between. The CDR3 sequence is CASSPGSVDLRNIQYF. As DNA, the CDR3 is TGTGCCAGCAGCCCAGGGTCTGTAGATTTGAGAAACATTCAGTACTTC.

The chain has TRBV2 and TRBJ2-3; weak D call: TRBD2 (6 bases). Trimming removed 6 bases from V and 5 bases from J, with 18 bases in between. CDR3 size: 15 residues. The germline CDR1 and CDR2 sequences are SNHLY and FYNNEI. The chain's CDR3 is CASSPGGGNGDTQYF. In DNA form, the CDR3 reads TGTGCCAGCAGCCCTGGTGGGGGGAATGGAGATACGCAGTATTTT. Filled out from reference TRBV2 and TRBJ2-3, the complete variable domain reads EPEVTQTPSHQVTQMGQEVILRCVPISNHLYFYWYRQILGQKVEFLVSFYNNEISEKSEIFDDQFSVERPDGSNFTLKIRSTKLEDSAMYFCASSPGGGNGDTQYFGPGTRLTVL.

The chain is built from TRBV6-5 and TRBJ2-7; the D gene is possibly TRBD2 (6 bases). The CDR3 extends over 14 amino acids. The V and J ends lost 4 bases and 3 bases respectively, with 13 bases between them. Germline CDR1 MNHEY, CDR2 SVGAGI. As DNA, the CDR3 is TGTGCCAGCAGTTCAGGGACTCGGCTCTACGAGCAGTACTTC. Amino acid sequence: CASSSGTRLYEQYF.

This clonotype has a count of ten or more. V is TRBV2 and J is TRBJ1-1; D may be TRBD1 (5 bases). V lost 5 bases and J lost 4, with 11 bases in between. This CDR3 region has 13 residues. Per the germline V gene, CDR1 is SNHLY and CDR2 is FYNNEI. CDR3 in amino acids: CASSPRGFTEAFF. In nucleotides, the CDR3 is TGTGCCAGCAGTCCTAGGGGTTTCACTGAAGCTTTCTTT.

The V call is TRBV20-1, the J call TRBJ1-6, with 9 nucleotides matching TRBD1. This CDR3 region has 13 residues. J lost 8 bases, V lost 6 bases, and 5 bases had no gene match. Germline-derived CDR1 and CDR2 are DFQATT and SNEGSKA (reference sequence). The CDR3 loop is CSAPGQGYSPLHF. CDR3 DNA sequence: TGCAGTGCCCCGGGACAGGGTTATTCACCCCTCCACTTT.

This clonotype was found many times. This chain links TRBV20-1 with TRBJ1-4; D gene ambiguous. Germline lookup yields CDR1 DFQATT and CDR2 SNEGSKA (reference sequence). V lost 5 bases and J 0 bases, leaving 13 bases between the germline ends. The CDR3 contains 15 residues. The CDR3 reads CSARTGSATNEKLFF. CDR3 nucleotides: TGCAGTGCTCGAACCGGGTCCGCAACTAATGAAAAACTGTTTTTT.